This paragraph covers one TCR beta chain sequence. Its antigen remains unknown. These data come from a study of OX40 agonist ivuxolimab in advanced cancers. About the study: Melanoma, hepatocellular carcinoma, head and neck or renal cell cancer occurred in dose-escalation patients. Study observations and caveats: Circulating CD4+ and CD8+ T cells showed clonal expansion by week 6 at 0.1 to 3.0 mg/kg.

Losses at the gene ends were 10 bases for V and 10 bases for J; bases not matched to a gene: 8. Germline V lookup: CDR1 LNHDA, CDR2 SQIVND (reference sequence). This CDR3 contains 12 residues. The table came from immunoSEQ multiplex PCR; TCRdb's copy has only in-frame clones and leaves some out. The top ten clones hold about 0.14% of a sample with more than 100,000 clones, just under 95% of them seen once. The sequence came from an adult with an advanced solid tumor such as melanoma, head and neck, liver or kidney cancer. This rearrangement joins TRBV19 to TRBJ2-1; 9 bases are shared with TRBD2. The sequencing used CD4+ or CD8+ T cells sorted from blood, collected in a trial of the OX40 agonist ivuxolimab. The DNA for the CDR3 is TGTGCCATCGGGACTAGCTCTAGGGAGCAGTTCTTC. It codes for CAIGTSSREQFF. The whole variable domain, filled in from reference TRBV19 and TRBJ2-1, reads DGGITQSPKYLFRKEGQNVTLSCEQNLNHDAMYWYRQDPGQGLRLIYYSQIVNDFQKGDIAEGYSVSREKKESFPLTVTSAQKNPTAFYLCAIGTSSREQFFGPGTRLTVL.